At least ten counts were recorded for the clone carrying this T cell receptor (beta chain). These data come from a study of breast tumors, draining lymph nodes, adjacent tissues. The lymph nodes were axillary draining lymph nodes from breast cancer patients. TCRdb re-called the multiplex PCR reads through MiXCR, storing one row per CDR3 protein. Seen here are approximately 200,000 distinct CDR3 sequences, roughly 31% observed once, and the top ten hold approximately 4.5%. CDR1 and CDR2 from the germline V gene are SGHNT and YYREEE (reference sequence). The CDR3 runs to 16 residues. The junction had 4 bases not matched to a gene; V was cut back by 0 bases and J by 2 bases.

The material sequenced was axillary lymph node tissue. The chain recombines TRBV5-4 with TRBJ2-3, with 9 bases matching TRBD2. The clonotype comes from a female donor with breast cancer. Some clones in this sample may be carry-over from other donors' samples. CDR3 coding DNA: TGTGCCAGCAGCTTGGGACTAGCGGACCCCACAGATACGCAGTATTTT. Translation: CASSLGLADPTDTQYF. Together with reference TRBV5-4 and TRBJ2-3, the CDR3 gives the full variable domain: ETGVTQSPTHLIKTRGQQVTLRCSSQSGHNTVSWYQQALGQGPQFIFQYYREEENGRGNFPPRFSGLQFPNYSSELNVNALELDDSALYLCASSLGLADPTDTQYFGPGTRLTVL.